Reported below is one T cell receptor beta chain. This sample stems from a study of blood T cell repertoires in COVID-19. Some clones are missing from TCRdb's copy, which holds only in-frame ones; the method was immunoSEQ multiplex PCR. The sample lists 200,000 or so clones; around 79% were seen once. The CDR3 has 14 residues. The germline gives CDR1 SGHRS, CDR2 YFSETQ. The ends were cut back, 4 bases at V and 1 base at J, with 8 bases in the middle. Sequenced material: peripheral blood. The J gene is TRBJ2-2, the V gene TRBV5-1; D remains ambiguous. The source of this sequence is a man between 60 and 75 years old with active or convalescent COVID-19. The CDR3 DNA is TGCGCCAGCAGCCAGACACGGAACACCGGGGAGCTGTTTTTT. Encoded protein: CASSQTRNTGELFF.